This T cell receptor (beta chain) was identified in a study of post-analysis software for immune sequencing data. Study-wide points: In multiple sclerosis, normalized Chao1 diversity was significantly below that of controls. Strong co-clustering by F measure was seen for same-batch samples.

Unique molecular identifiers tagged the TCR beta cDNA libraries. TCRdb fed the PCR reads into MiXCR, producing one record per CDR3 protein. The sample lists hundreds of thousands of distinct CDR3 sequences; about 60% were seen once. About this clonotype itself: Its antigen is undetermined.

The clonotype originates from a girl aged 2-10 years with multiple sclerosis. Sequenced: blood.

The CDR3 region is CASSLDPDSYSPLHF. The CDR3 bases are TGTGCCAGCAGCTTAGACCCGGACAGTTATTCACCCCTCCACTTT. The rearrangement uses TRBV11-2 and TRBJ1-6, with D perhaps TRBD1 (6 bases). Germline CDR1 is SGHAT and CDR2 is FQNNGV. The CDR3 has 15 amino acids. V was pared by 0 bases and J by 8 bases, with 11 bases between.